Presented here are 6 T cell receptor beta chains from one specimen sequenced in a study of identical twins. TCRdb used MiXCR to reprocess the 5' RACE reads, holding one entry per CDR3 protein. The sample shows around 960,000 distinct CDR3 sequences, around 12% of them seen only once. This same sample was also taken into another study, of yellow fever vaccine responses in identical twins.

Material for sequencing was PBMCs. The receptors originated from a woman younger than 30 in good health.

This clonotype came up once. The chain employs TRBV6-2 or TRBV6-3 and TRBJ2-7, with 9 bases matching TRBD1. Germline V gene lookup returns CDR1 MNHEY and CDR2 SVGEGT. With V trimmed by 6 bases and J by 7 bases, 7 bases remained unmatched. The CDR3 extends over 13 amino acids. CDR3 DNA sequence: TGTGCCAGCAGCGGACAGGGGATCGTGGAGCAGTACTTC. This codes for CASSGQGIVEQYF.

This clonotype was observed a few times. V is TRBV7-9 and J is TRBJ2-5; 10 bases line up with TRBD2. CDR1 SEHNR and CDR2 FQNEAQ come from the germline V gene (reference sequence). The CDR3 consists of 15 residues. J gave up 7 bases and V 5 bases, and 10 bases lay outside the gene matches. The CDR3 protein is CASSRGLATHPTQYF. CDR3 nucleotide sequence: TGTGCCAGCAGCCGGGGACTAGCGACACACCCGACCCAGTACTTC. Variable domain in full (rest from reference TRBV7-9 and TRBJ2-5): DTGVSQNPRHKITKRGQNVTFRCDPISEHNRLYWYRQTLGQGPEFLTYFQNEAQLEKSRLLSDRFSAERPKGSFSTLEIQRTEQGDSAMYLCASSRGLATHPTQYFGPGTRLLVL.

The chain couples TRBV24-1 to TRBJ2-6; a weak D match, TRBD1 (6 bases). The CDR3 extends over 17 amino acids. V lost 0 bases and J 0 bases, leaving 8 bases between the germline ends. Germline CDR1 is KGHDR and CDR2 is SFDVKD. CDR3 protein: CATSDLRDTSGANVLTF. CDR3 in DNA: TGTGCCACCAGTGATTTGAGGGACACCTCTGGGGCCAACGTCCTGACTTTC.

The V and J genes are TRBV6-1 and TRBJ1-1; no reliable D call. The CDR3 has 17 residues. Trimming took 6 bases from V and 2 from J, leaving 22 bases between them. CDR1 and CDR2 (germline): MNHNS, SASEGT. The CDR3 here is CASSRPRHNRLNTEAFF. The CDR3 bases are TGTGCCAGCAGCCGACCTAGGCACAACAGACTCAACACTGAAGCTTTCTTT.

The rearrangement links TRBV10-3 to TRBJ2-5; D possibly corresponds to TRBD1 (5 bases). The germline V gene encodes CDR1 ENHRY and CDR2 SYGVKD. The CDR3 extends over 15 amino acids. V dropped 0 bases and J dropped 5 bases, with 13 bases sitting between them. The CDR3 region has the DNA TGTGCCATCAGTGAGTCGAGTCCAGGGTTGGAGACCCAGTACTTC. It yields the protein CAISESSPGLETQYF.

This chain links TRBV18 with TRBJ2-7; a possible D gene is TRBD1 (5 bases). CDR3 size: 15 residues. From germline, CDR1 is KGHSH and CDR2 LQKENI. Trimming cost V 0 bases and J 2 bases, with 11 bases left between them. CDR3 in DNA: TGTGCCAGCTCACCACCGAAAACAGGCACCTACGAGCAGTACTTC. Protein: CASSPPKTGTYEQYF.